These 31 T cell receptor beta chains were sequenced from one sample in a study of T cell responses to AZD1222 COVID-19 vaccine. Sequenced by immunoSEQ multiplex PCR; TCRdb stores in-frame clones only, minus some. Among about 90,000 clones listed, approximately 90% were seen once. This specimen was peripheral blood, taken on day 0 of MenACWY control vaccination. The origin of the receptors is an adult in good health.

The chain links TRBV11-1 to TRBJ2-3; D gene uncertain. This CDR3 region has 13 residues. Germline CDR1 reads SGHAT; CDR2 reads FQDESV (reference sequence). Trimming pared 6 bases from V and 6 bases from J, leaving 13 bases between. In DNA, the CDR3 is TGTGCCAGCAGGAGCCGAATACAGGATACGCAGTATTTT. Translating it yields CASRSRIQDTQYF.

This rearrangement joins TRBV28 to TRBJ1-6; D is uncertain. This CDR3 region has 12 residues. Trimming stripped 5 bases from V and 7 bases from J, with 6 bases between. The germline gives CDR1 MDHEN, CDR2 SYDVKM. Written as DNA, the CDR3 is TGTGCCAGCAGTCAAATCAATTCACCCCTCCACTTT. This sequence encodes CASSQINSPLHF.

This clone was observed a single time. V and J are TRBV11-2 and TRBJ2-1; maybe TRBD2 (6 bases). The germline V gene encodes CDR1 SGHAT and CDR2 FQNNGV. The CDR3 extends over 15 amino acids. V was cut by 7 bases and J by 2 bases, with 15 bases left in between. The CDR3 is CASTKSGVAYNEQFF. In DNA, the CDR3 is TGTGCCAGCACGAAATCGGGAGTCGCCTACAATGAGCAGTTCTTC.

The chain employs TRBV2 and TRBJ1-4; D is unresolved. Germline assignment: CDR1 SNHLY and CDR2 FYNNEI. Trimming took off 7 bases at V and 5 bases at J, with 11 bases between the two ends. This CDR3 contains 13 residues. The DNA of the CDR3 is TGTGCCAGCAATTTGAAGATCAATGAAAAACTGTTTTTT. Its translation: CASNLKINEKLFF.

V gene TRBV10-3 combines with J gene TRBJ2-3; TRBD1 aligns across 9 bases. Trimming at V came to 10 bases and at J to 5 bases, leaving 7 bases not matched to a gene. Germline CDR1 reads ENHRY; CDR2 reads SYGVKD. The CDR3 is 13 amino acids. As DNA, the CDR3 is TGTGCCAGCAGGACAGGGGAGCAAGATACGCAGTATTTT. It codes for CASRTGEQDTQYF.

In DNA form, the CDR3 reads TGTGCCAGCAGTCGGACAGACTATGGCTACACCTTC. Its protein product is CASSRTDYGYTF. The chain recombines TRBV6-6 with TRBJ1-2, with a tentative D call TRBD1 (6 bases). The CDR3 spans 12 residues. CDR1 and CDR2 from the germline V gene are MNHNY and SVGAGI (reference sequence). Deletions cut 5 bases from V and 3 bases from J, with 7 bases between.

The V gene is TRBV7-9, the J gene TRBJ1-4, with a weak D call TRBD1 (5 bases). The CDR3 is made up of 15 amino acids. The germline V and J ends were trimmed by 1 base and 6 bases, with 12 bases remaining between them. Germline assignment: CDR1 SEHNR and CDR2 FQNEAQ (reference sequence). This CDR3 is CASSLDGRVDEKLFF. The CDR3 coding sequence is TGTGCCAGCAGCTTAGATGGCAGGGTTGATGAAAAACTGTTTTTT.

This clone showed up just once. The rearrangement links TRBV24-1 to TRBJ2-2; no clear D. The length of the CDR3 is 13 residues. Deletions cut 12 bases from V and 0 bases from J, with 10 bases between. Looked up from germline, CDR1 is KGHDR and CDR2 is SFDVKD. CDR3 protein: CAAMDPNTGELFF. The CDR3 DNA is TGTGCCGCAATGGACCCGAACACCGGGGAGCTGTTTTTT.

This rearrangement joins TRBV7-2 to TRBJ2-2; no reliable D call. This CDR3 spans 13 amino acids. Trimming took 1 base from V and 9 from J, leaving 9 bases between them. CDR1 and CDR2 from the germline V gene are SGHTA and FQGNSA. The CDR3 DNA reads TGTGCCAGCAGCTTAGGGTCCGCGCGGGAGCTGTTTTTT. This gives the protein CASSLGSARELFF.

This rearrangement joins TRBV27 to TRBJ2-2, with D perhaps TRBD2 (6 bases). V was trimmed by 2 bases and J by 4 bases, leaving 8 bases between them. The V gene's germline CDR1 is MNHEY and CDR2 SMNVEV (reference sequence). The CDR3 is 14 amino acids. CDR3 protein: CASSLRGFTGELFF. The CDR3 DNA follows: TGTGCCAGCAGTTTACGGGGGTTCACCGGGGAGCTGTTTTTT.

This clone has only one observation. This chain uses TRBV5-6 with TRBJ1-2; TRBD1 aligns across 11 bases. Trimming removed 2 bases from V and 2 bases from J; junction bases left unmatched: 5. The CDR3 loop spans 16 amino acids. Germline CDR1 and CDR2: SGHDT and YYEEEE. The CDR3 DNA reads TGTGCCAGCAGCTTACGGACAGGGGGCTTCAACTATGGCTACACCTTC. This encodes CASSLRTGGFNYGYTF.

The chain recombines TRBV11-3 with TRBJ2-7; D may be TRBD2 (5 bases). Germline CDR1 reads SGHNT; CDR2 reads YENEEA. The CDR3 consists of 13 residues. The germline V and J ends were trimmed by 3 bases and 5 bases, with 11 bases remaining between them. CDR3 sequence: CASSFRTGNEQYF. For the CDR3, the DNA is TGTGCCAGCAGCTTCCGGACGGGGAACGAGCAGTACTTC.

V gene TRBV15 combines with J gene TRBJ1-4, with TRBD1 identical over 7 bases. The CDR3 has 19 residues. The V and J ends lost 0 bases and 1 base, in that order; junction bases with no gene match: 11. CDR1 and CDR2 from the germline V gene are LNHNV and YYDKDF (reference sequence). The DNA for the CDR3 is TGTGCCACCAGCAGAGATCTGGGCCAATGGACAGGAACTAATGAAAAACTGTTTTTT. Its protein is CATSRDLGQWTGTNEKLFF.

This clone was observed a single time. This chain links TRBV25-1 with TRBJ2-5; D is unresolved. The CDR3 covers 14 residues. The germline V gene encodes CDR1 MGHDK and CDR2 SYGVNS. V shed 1 base and J shed 5 bases, with 11 bases lying between them. CDR3 sequence reads: CASSEWGRTETQYF. For the CDR3, the DNA is TGTGCCAGCAGTGAATGGGGAAGGACCGAGACCCAGTACTTC.

The chain has TRBV7-9 and TRBJ2-7; 7 nucleotides line up with TRBD1. J lost 0 bases, V lost 8 bases, and 7 bases had no gene match. Germline V CDR1 and CDR2: SEHNR, FQNEAQ (reference sequence). CDR3 size: 14 residues. This chain's CDR3 is CASRRTGDSYEQYF. The DNA for the CDR3 is TGTGCCAGCCGGCGGACAGGCGACTCCTACGAGCAGTACTTC.

This chain joins TRBV3-1 (or the pseudogene TRBV3-2) and TRBJ1-2; a weak D match, TRBD1 (5 bases). The CDR3 covers 14 residues. V was pared by 2 bases and J by 7 bases, with 14 bases between. Germline assignment: CDR1 LGHDT and CDR2 YNNKEL (reference sequence). The CDR3 reads CASSQRRGFGGYTF. The DNA of the CDR3 is TGTGCCAGCAGCCAACGTCGGGGGTTCGGTGGCTACACCTTC.

The chain has TRBV5-1 and TRBJ2-1, with TRBD2 identical over 8 bases. Germline CDR1 SGHRS, CDR2 YFSETQ. Trimming cost V 4 bases and J 0 bases; bases outside gene matches: 0. This CDR3 comprises 14 residues. CDR3 in DNA: TGCGCCAGCAGCGCGGGGGGCTCCTACAATGAGCAGTTCTTC. This encodes CASSAGGSYNEQFF.

V is TRBV12-3 or TRBV12-4 and J is TRBJ1-1, with TRBD1 matching over 7 bases. CDR3 length: 13 residues. V lost 4 bases to trimming and J lost 4 bases; unmatched junction nucleotides: 3. This chain's CDR3 is CASSSGGVTEAFF. The CDR3 region has the DNA TGTGCCAGCAGTTCAGGGGGTGTCACTGAAGCTTTCTTT.

The chain recombines TRBV5-1 with TRBJ1-2; D not resolved. The CDR3 is made up of 13 amino acids. Trimming took 0 bases from V and 4 from J, leaving 7 bases between them. Germline CDR1 is SGHRS and CDR2 is YFSETQ. The CDR3 loop is CASSLVEIYGYTF. Written as DNA, the CDR3 is TGCGCCAGCAGCTTGGTGGAGATCTATGGCTACACCTTC.

The chain carries TRBV27 and TRBJ1-2; 8 nucleotides match TRBD1. CDR1 is MNHEY, CDR2 SMNVEV, per germline (reference sequence). The CDR3 contains 13 residues. With 6 bases clipped from V and 8 bases from J, the junction kept 8 bases outside the gene matches. The CDR3 protein is CASRANRDRGYTF. DNA of the CDR3: TGTGCCAGCAGGGCCAACAGGGACAGGGGCTACACCTTC.

This chain uses TRBV6-2 or TRBV6-3 with TRBJ1-1; D is unclear. The V end lost 0 bases, the J end lost 3 bases, and 17 bases lay between the germline ends. The CDR3 sequence is 17 residues long. Germline V gene lookup returns CDR1 MNHEY and CDR2 SVGEGT. CDR3 in amino acids: CASSYSSAGRRHTEAFF. DNA of the CDR3: TGTGCCAGCAGTTACTCATCTGCGGGTAGGAGGCACACTGAAGCTTTCTTT.

The chain uses TRBV7-3 and TRBJ1-4; D ambiguous. V dropped 0 bases and J dropped 6 bases, with 8 bases sitting between them. The CDR3 extends over 14 amino acids. Per the germline V gene, CDR1 is SGHTA and CDR2 is FQGTGA. For the CDR3, the DNA is TGTGCCAGCAGCTTAACTCACGGGGATGAAAAACTGTTTTTT. Its protein product is CASSLTHGDEKLFF.

This chain connects TRBV9 to TRBJ1-4; D is perhaps TRBD1 (6 bases). The CDR3 has 16 amino acids. The germline CDR1 and CDR2 sequences are SGDLS and YYNGEE. The V gene lost 0 bases and the J gene lost 6 bases, with 15 bases spanning the gap. Here the CDR3 DNA reads TGTGCCAGCAGCGTAGGCCCCAGGGGCGGTGATGAAAAACTGTTTTTT. Translated, it gives CASSVGPRGGDEKLFF.

This clone has a single count. The chain couples TRBV6-5 to TRBJ2-1; 13 bases fit TRBD2. V lost 5 bases and J lost 6; bases outside the gene matches: 4. Germline values: CDR1 MNHEY, CDR2 SVGAGI. The CDR3 totals 15 residues. CDR3 sequence reads: CASSTTSGGANEQFF. The CDR3 DNA reads as TGTGCCAGCAGTACCACTAGCGGGGGGGCCAATGAGCAGTTCTTC.

The genes are TRBV11-2 and TRBJ1-6; no clear D. Trimming removed 2 bases at V and 2 bases at J, with 4 bases between. The V gene's germline CDR1 is SGHAT and CDR2 FQNNGV. The length of the CDR3 is 14 residues. The CDR3 loop reads CASSLTAYNSPLHF. The CDR3 region has the DNA TGTGCCAGCAGCTTAACAGCCTATAATTCACCCCTCCACTTT.

The rearrangement links TRBV9 to TRBJ1-4; D ambiguous. The V and J ends lost 3 bases and 5 bases respectively, with 5 bases between them. Germline V gene lookup returns CDR1 SGDLS and CDR2 YYNGEE. The CDR3 contains 12 residues. CDR3 sequence: CASSAANEKLFF. The CDR3 nucleotides are TGTGCCAGCAGCGCGGCAAATGAAAAACTGTTTTTT.

V and J are TRBV19 and TRBJ1-5, with 8 bases aligning to TRBD1. Germline V gene data show CDR1 as LNHDA and CDR2 as SQIVND (reference sequence). This CDR3 has 14 amino acids. Unmatched junction bases numbered 3, after V lost 5 bases and J lost 3 bases. This CDR3 is CASSWTGFNQPQHF. The CDR3 DNA is TGTGCCAGTAGTTGGACAGGGTTCAATCAGCCCCAGCATTTT.

In this sample, this clone turned up a few times. The chain combines TRBV28 with TRBJ2-1, with TRBD1 matching over 8 bases. CDR3 length: 16 amino acids. Germline lookup yields CDR1 MDHEN and CDR2 SYDVKM. V was pared by 2 bases and J by 2 bases, with 5 bases of the junction left unmatched. The chain's CDR3 is CASSLGAGGPYNEQFF. CDR3 sequence (DNA): TGTGCCAGCAGTTTAGGGGCAGGGGGCCCCTACAATGAGCAGTTCTTC.

The chain uses TRBV29-1 and TRBJ2-6; D might be TRBD2 (6 bases). Germline V gene sequence: CDR1 SQVTM, CDR2 ANQGSEA. This CDR3 contains 15 residues. V was cut by 6 bases and J by 0 bases, with 12 bases left in between. CDR3 in amino acids: CSVPAGGSGANVLTF. Written as DNA, the CDR3 is TGCAGCGTCCCCGCCGGGGGCTCTGGGGCCAACGTCCTGACTTTC.

V and J are TRBV27 and TRBJ2-2; TRBD2 matches at 10 bases. CDR3 length equals 18 residues. After removal of 8 bases from V and 5 bases from J, the junction contained 17 bases not matched to a gene. Germline assignment: CDR1 MNHEY and CDR2 SMNVEV (reference sequence). CDR3 nucleotides: TGTGCCAGCCAACCCGGGGGGCTAGCGGGAGCGGTTACCGGGGAGCTGTTTTTT. Encoded protein: CASQPGGLAGAVTGELFF.

The chain has TRBV6-4 and TRBJ2-2, with unresolved D. CDR1 and CDR2 (germline): MRHNA, SNTAGT. CDR3 length: 13 residues. Deletions cut 1 base from V and 4 bases from J, with 4 bases between. DNA for the CDR3: TGTGCCAGCAGTGACTGGGGCACCGGGGAGCTGTTTTTT. Translated: CASSDWGTGELFF.